This T cell receptor beta chain was obtained from a study of neurological immune-mediated disorders. This clonotype was recorded at least ten times. Using its own MiXCR run on the 5' RACE reads, TCRdb lists one record per CDR3 protein. The data contain about 52,000 distinct CDR3 sequences, 3% to 4.5% of them singletons. CDR1 and CDR2 (germline): DFQATT, SNEGSKA (reference sequence). V lost 6 bases, J lost 6 bases, and 7 bases stayed unmatched. CDR3 length: 13 amino acids. The clonotype comes from a man aged 60 to 69 with multiple sclerosis. The sample consisted of PBMCs. This chain links TRBV20-1 with TRBJ1-5; TRBD1 matches 8 bases. Here the CDR3 reads CSAARGQGQPQHF. The CDR3, as DNA: TGCAGTGCGGCCAGGGGGCAGGGTCAGCCCCAGCATTTT.